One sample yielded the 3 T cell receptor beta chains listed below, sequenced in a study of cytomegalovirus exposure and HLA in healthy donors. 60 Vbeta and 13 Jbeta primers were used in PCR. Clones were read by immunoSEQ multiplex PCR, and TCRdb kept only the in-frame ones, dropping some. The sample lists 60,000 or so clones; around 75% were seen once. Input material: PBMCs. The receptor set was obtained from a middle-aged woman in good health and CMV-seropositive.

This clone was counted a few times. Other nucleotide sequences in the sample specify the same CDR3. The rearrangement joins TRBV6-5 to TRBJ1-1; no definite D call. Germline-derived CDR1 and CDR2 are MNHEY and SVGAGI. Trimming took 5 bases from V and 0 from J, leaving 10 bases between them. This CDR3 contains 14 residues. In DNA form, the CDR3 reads TGTGCCAGCAGTAGCCGGGGAGTGAACACTGAAGCTTTCTTT. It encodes CASSSRGVNTEAFF.

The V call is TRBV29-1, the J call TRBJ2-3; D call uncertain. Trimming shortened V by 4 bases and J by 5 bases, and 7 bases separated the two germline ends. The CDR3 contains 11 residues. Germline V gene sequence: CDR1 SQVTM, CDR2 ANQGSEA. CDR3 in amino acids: CSVGLRDTQYF. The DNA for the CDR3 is TGCAGCGTTGGGCTTCGAGATACGCAGTATTTT.

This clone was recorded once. As DNA, the CDR3 is TGTGCCAGCAGGAACAGGGTGGGAGATTATAATTCACCCCTCCACTTT. This translates into CASRNRVGDYNSPLHF. The chain recombines TRBV27 with TRBJ1-6, with D perhaps TRBD1 (6 bases). CDR1 and CDR2 (germline): MNHEY, SMNVEV (reference sequence). The V end lost 6 bases, the J end lost 4 bases, and 16 bases lay between the germline ends. The CDR3 extends over 16 amino acids.